These 18 T cell receptor beta chains were all obtained from the same sample, sequenced in a study of metastatic and nonmetastatic thyroid tumors. With MiXCR, TCRdb reprocessed the PCR reads. This sample has 30,000 to 45,000 clones, with under 30% found just once. The entire patient cohort was treatment-naive prior to thyroid surgery. Sequencing was performed on blood. The origin of the receptors is a male donor with papillary thyroid cancer or a benign thyroid nodule (not recorded which). Some clones in this sample may be carry-over from other donors' samples.

This clone occurred many times. This rearrangement joins TRBV20-1 to TRBJ2-7; 12 nucleotides align to TRBD2. Trimming cost V 5 bases and J 6 bases; bases outside gene matches: 5. CDR3 length: 13 residues. The germline gives CDR1 DFQATT, CDR2 SNEGSKA (reference sequence). CDR3 amino acids: CSADMTSGSEQYF. The CDR3 coding sequence is TGCAGTGCTGACATGACTAGCGGGAGCGAGCAGTACTTC.

In its sample, this clone was seen many times. The chain carries TRBV4-3 and TRBJ2-1; perhaps TRBD2 as D (5 bases). V was shortened by 2 bases and J by 2 bases, with 19 bases between the two germline ends. CDR3 length equals 18 residues. Germline CDR1 reads LGHNA; CDR2 reads YSLEER. CDR3 coding DNA: TGCGCCAGCAGCCAATTCAAAGCGGCCTATGCAACCTACAATGAGCAGTTCTTC. Protein product: CASSQFKAAYATYNEQFF.

The rearrangement uses TRBV2 and TRBJ2-1; no firm D call. Germline V lookup: CDR1 SNHLY, CDR2 FYNNEI. V dropped 6 bases and J dropped 2 bases, with 17 bases sitting between them. The CDR3 length is 16 residues. CDR3 amino acids: CASRALDPVTYNEQFF. The DNA for the CDR3 is TGTGCCAGCAGGGCTTTGGACCCGGTGACCTACAATGAGCAGTTCTTC. The full variable domain, rest sourced from reference TRBV2 and TRBJ2-1, is EPEVTQTPSHQVTQMGQEVILRCVPISNHLYFYWYRQILGQKVEFLVSFYNNEISEKSEIFDDQFSVERPDGSNFTLKIRSTKLEDSAMYFCASRALDPVTYNEQFFGPGTRLTVL.

V usage is TRBV11-1 and J usage is TRBJ2-1, with 8 bases matching TRBD1. Trimming at V came to 5 bases and at J to 2 bases, leaving 5 bases not matched to a gene. The CDR3 runs to 15 residues. The V gene's germline CDR1 is SGHAT and CDR2 FQDESV (reference sequence). CDR3 DNA sequence: TGTGCCAGCAGCCTCCCGGGACAGGCCTACAATGAGCAGTTCTTC. This sequence encodes CASSLPGQAYNEQFF.

This rearrangement joins TRBV5-1 to TRBJ2-2; D may match TRBD1 or TRBD2 (5 bases each). Trimming shortened V by 6 bases and J by 4 bases, and 13 bases separated the two germline ends. In germline, CDR1 is SGHRS, CDR2 YFSETQ. The CDR3 contains 14 residues. The CDR3 nucleotides read TGCGCCAGCACGTTTGGGGGTCGCACCGGGGAGCTGTTTTTT. Its translation is CASTFGGRTGELFF.

By share, this clone ranks as medium-sized. The gene calls are TRBV27 and TRBJ2-7, with 9 bases aligning to TRBD2. Germline V CDR1 and CDR2: MNHEY, SMNVEV (reference sequence). CDR3 length: 13 amino acids. V shed 5 bases and J 12 bases; nucleotides not matched to a gene: 11. CDR3 bases: TGTGCCAGCAGTCAAGGTAGCGGGAGACTATGGTACTTC. This sequence encodes CASSQGSGRLWYF.

This clone was seen a few times. The chain couples TRBV6-2 or TRBV6-3 to TRBJ2-1; 12 nucleotides match TRBD2. J lost 7 bases, V lost 0 bases, and 7 bases had no gene match. Looked up from germline, CDR1 is MNHEY and CDR2 is SVGEGT. This CDR3 spans 17 amino acids. The CDR3 nucleotides read TGTGCCAGCAGTTACTCGAGACTAGCGGGAGTTAGGAATGAGCAGTTCTTC. Protein sequence: CASSYSRLAGVRNEQFF.

The V call is TRBV4-1, the J call TRBJ1-1; TRBD1 might be the D (6 bases). The CDR3 runs 14 residues. Germline values: CDR1 MGHRA, CDR2 YSYEKL. With 1 base removed from V and 1 base from J, the gap between germline ends came to 7 bases. CDR3 in DNA: TGCGCCAGCAGCCAAGGGACAGAGAACACTGAAGCTTTCTTT. It is translated as CASSQGTENTEAFF.

This clone was observed a few times. J is TRBJ2-7 and V is TRBV20-1, with 8 bases identical to TRBD2. The junction had 5 bases not matched to a gene; V was cut back by 2 bases and J by 2 bases. Per germline, CDR1 DFQATT and CDR2 SNEGSKA (reference sequence). This CDR3 is built from 14 residues. CDR3 bases: TGCAGTGCTAGACGCGCGGGAGGAGCCTACGAGCAGTACTTC. It encodes CSARRAGGAYEQYF.

This clone was seen repeatedly, ten times or more. The chain is built from TRBV29-1 and TRBJ2-4; D remains unclear. CDR1 and CDR2 (germline): SQVTM, ANQGSEA. CDR3 length: 11 amino acids. The V and J ends lost 1 base and 12 bases respectively, with 10 bases between them. As DNA, the CDR3 is TGCAGCGTTGAAGTTGAGGTTCGTCAGTACTTC. Protein product: CSVEVEVRQYF.

The chain links TRBV7-8 to TRBJ1-1; D remains unclear. This CDR3 comprises 14 residues. Trimming shortened V by 1 base and J by 1 base, and 7 bases separated the two germline ends. In germline, CDR1 is SGHVS, CDR2 FQNEAQ. CDR3 in amino acids: CASSLGDTNTEAFF. CDR3 in DNA: TGTGCCAGCAGCTTAGGAGATACGAACACTGAAGCTTTCTTT.

The sample holds a few counts of this clone. The chain joins TRBV28 to TRBJ1-3; no reliable D call. This CDR3 comprises 14 residues. From germline, CDR1 is MDHEN and CDR2 SYDVKM. The V end lost 4 bases, the J end lost 4 bases, and 11 bases lay between the germline ends. The CDR3 sequence is CASSYGVEGNTIYF. For the CDR3, the DNA is TGTGCCAGCAGTTACGGGGTGGAAGGAAACACCATATATTTT.

The chain recombines TRBV11-2 with TRBJ1-2, with D possibly being TRBD1 (6 bases). The CDR3 totals 15 residues. The V end lost 5 bases, the J end lost 4 bases, and 17 bases lay between the germline ends. The germline CDR1 and CDR2 sequences are SGHAT and FQNNGV. Written as DNA, the CDR3 is TGTGCCAGCAGCCCAGGAGGGGGGCATGTCTATGGCTACACCTTC. As protein: CASSPGGGHVYGYTF.

The CDR3 DNA sequence: TGTGCCAGCAGCCCCGGACAGGGGGTCCACGAGCAGTACTTC. Residues: CASSPGQGVHEQYF. The chain combines TRBV11-3 with TRBJ2-7; 10 nucleotides match TRBD1. CDR3 length equals 14 residues. CDR1 and CDR2 from the germline V gene are SGHNT and YENEEA. J lost 5 bases, V lost 5 bases, and 6 bases had no gene match. The full variable domain, rest sourced from reference TRBV11-3 and TRBJ2-7, is EAGVVQSPRYKIIEKKQPVAFWCNPISGHNTLYWYLQNLGQGPELLIRYENEEAVDDSQLPKDRFSAERLKGVDSTLKIQPAELGDSAVYLCASSPGQGVHEQYFGPGTRLTVT.

This clone turned up a few times. This rearrangement joins TRBV20-1 to TRBJ2-1; 11 nucleotides line up with TRBD2. Germline assignment: CDR1 DFQATT and CDR2 SNEGSKA (reference sequence). The CDR3 runs to 15 residues. J lost 9 bases, V lost 2 bases, and 9 bases had no gene match. The CDR3 reads CSARPLAGGVSEQFF. CDR3 DNA sequence: TGCAGTGCTAGACCTCTAGCGGGAGGAGTAAGTGAGCAGTTCTTC.

This clone was detected ten times or more. The J gene is TRBJ1-6, the V gene TRBV14, with D uncertain. Germline V lookup: CDR1 SGHDN, CDR2 FVKESK. The CDR3 spans 13 residues. With 0 bases removed from V and 8 bases from J, the gap between germline ends came to 5 bases. This chain's CDR3 is CASSQEVDSPLHF. The CDR3 DNA reads as TGTGCCAGCAGCCAAGAGGTGGATTCACCCCTCCACTTT.

This clone was counted between two and nine times. This chain uses TRBV30 with TRBJ2-7, with D possibly being TRBD2 (5 bases). V shed 0 bases and J shed 0 bases, with 9 bases lying between them. There are 14 residues in the CDR3. Germline values: CDR1 GTSNPN, CDR2 SVGIG (reference sequence). CDR3 in DNA: TGTGCCTGGAGTGTTAGGAGCGGCTCCTACGAGCAGTACTTC. This translates into CAWSVRSGSYEQYF.

In its sample, this clone was seen many times. Other DNA sequences in this specimen translate into the identical CDR3. The chain employs TRBV7-8 and TRBJ1-5; no firm D call. The germline V gene has CDR1 SGHVS and CDR2 FQNEAQ. V was shortened by 5 bases and J by 0 bases, with 14 bases between the two germline ends. The CDR3 is 16 residues long. CDR3 in amino acids: CASSPLSRNSNQPQHF. The CDR3 DNA is TGTGCCAGCAGCCCCCTCAGTCGGAATAGCAATCAGCCCCAGCATTTT.